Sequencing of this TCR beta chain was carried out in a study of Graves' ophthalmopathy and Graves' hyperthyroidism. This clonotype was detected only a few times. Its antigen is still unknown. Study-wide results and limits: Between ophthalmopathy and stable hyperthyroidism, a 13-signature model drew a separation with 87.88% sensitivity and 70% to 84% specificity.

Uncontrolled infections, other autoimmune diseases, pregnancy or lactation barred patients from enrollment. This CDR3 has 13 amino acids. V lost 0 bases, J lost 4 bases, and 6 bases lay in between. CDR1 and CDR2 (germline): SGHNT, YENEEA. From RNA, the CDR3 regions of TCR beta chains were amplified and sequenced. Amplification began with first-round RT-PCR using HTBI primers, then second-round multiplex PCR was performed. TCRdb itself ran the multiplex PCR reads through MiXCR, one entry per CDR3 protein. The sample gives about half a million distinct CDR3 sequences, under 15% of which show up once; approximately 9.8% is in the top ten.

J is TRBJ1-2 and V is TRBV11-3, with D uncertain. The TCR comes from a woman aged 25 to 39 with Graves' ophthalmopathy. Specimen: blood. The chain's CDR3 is CASSLEVGYGYTF. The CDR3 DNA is TGTGCCAGCAGCTTAGAGGTCGGCTATGGCTACACCTTC. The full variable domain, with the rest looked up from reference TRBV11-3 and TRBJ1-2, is EAGVVQSPRYKIIEKKQPVAFWCNPISGHNTLYWYLQNLGQGPELLIRYENEEAVDDSQLPKDRFSAERLKGVDSTLKIQPAELGDSAVYLCASSLEVGYGYTFGSGTRLTVV.